Below, 24 T cell receptor beta chains from the same sample are listed, as sequenced in a study of graft-versus-host responses after intestinal transplantation. Antigens of these TCRs are unknown. Profiling relied on immunoSEQ multiplex PCR, and the TCRdb table lists in-frame clones only, not all of them. The sample carries roughly 120,000 clones, around 95% recorded once. Specimen: unstimulated CD8+ T cells sorted from spleen or lymph node cells, collected before intestinal transplant. These TCRs come from a human donor who received an intestinal transplant.

The chain carries TRBV5-1 and TRBJ1-2, with D hard to call. Per germline, CDR1 SGHRS and CDR2 YFSETQ. V was clipped by 0 bases and J by 4 bases, with 13 bases between them. This CDR3 comprises 15 residues. The CDR3, as DNA: TGCGCCAGCAGCTTGGCCGGTGAAGCTGCCTATGGCTACACCTTC. Its translation: CASSLAGEAAYGYTF.

The V and J genes are TRBV27 and TRBJ2-1, with 9 bases matching TRBD2. The germline gives CDR1 MNHEY, CDR2 SMNVEV (reference sequence). After removal of 4 bases from V and 8 bases from J, the junction contained 9 bases not matched to a gene. The CDR3 is 15 amino acids. The chain's CDR3 is CASSYGTSFLDEQFF. The CDR3 DNA sequence: TGTGCCAGCAGTTACGGGACTAGCTTCTTGGATGAGCAGTTCTTC.

Notes on this clone: The same CDR3 is also encoded by other DNA sequences in this sample. The rearrangement uses TRBV6-1 and TRBJ1-2, with D unclear. This CDR3 comprises 13 residues. The germline V gene has CDR1 MNHNS and CDR2 SASEGT. V gave up 2 bases and J gave up 1 base, with 5 bases separating them. CDR3: CASSETGNYGYTF. CDR3 bases: TGTGCCAGCAGTGAAACGGGTAACTATGGCTACACCTTC.

The chain joins TRBV12-5 to TRBJ1-5; 10 bases align to TRBD1. CDR3 length: 16 amino acids. V was pared by 1 base and J by 4 bases, with 4 bases of the junction left unmatched. CDR1 and CDR2 from the germline V gene are LGHNT and FRNRAP. The CDR3 DNA is TGTGCTAGTGGTTTGGGGGGGACAGGGGTGAATCAGCCCCAGCATTTT. Translated, it gives CASGLGGTGVNQPQHF. Full variable domain (outside the CDR3, taken from reference TRBV12-5 and TRBJ1-5): DARVTQTPRHKVTEMGQEVTMRCQPILGHNTVFWYRQTMMQGLELLAYFRNRAPLDDSGMPKDRFSAEMPDATLATLKIQPSEPRDSAVYFCASGLGGTGVNQPQHFGDGTRLSIL.

The gene calls are TRBV28 and TRBJ1-4; D may be TRBD1 (5 bases). The ends were cut back, 2 bases at V and 7 bases at J, with 5 bases in the middle. The germline CDR1 and CDR2 sequences are MDHEN and SYDVKM. The CDR3 totals 12 residues. This CDR3 is CASSLGGEKLFF. The CDR3 DNA reads TGTGCCAGCAGTTTAGGGGGTGAAAAACTGTTTTTT.

The V call is TRBV27, the J call TRBJ1-1, with D uncertain. Per germline, CDR1 MNHEY and CDR2 SMNVEV (reference sequence). V was cut by 7 bases and J by 4 bases, with 16 bases left in between. The CDR3 runs 14 residues. The CDR3 loop reads CASIDLRVSTEAFF. CDR3 in DNA: TGTGCCAGCATCGATCTGAGGGTGAGCACTGAAGCTTTCTTT.

A single count supports this clone. The V gene is TRBV29-1, the J gene TRBJ2-7, with 12 bases lining up with TRBD2. The CDR3 spans 17 residues. J was trimmed by 3 bases and V by 3 bases; bases with no gene match: 12. In germline, CDR1 is SQVTM, CDR2 ANQGSEA. The CDR3, as DNA: TGCAGCGTTGACCTCGTAGAGACTAGCGGGAGAGGCTACGAGCAGTACTTC. It specifies CSVDLVETSGRGYEQYF.

The chain combines TRBV19 with TRBJ1-5; tentatively, D is TRBD1 (6 bases). Trimming took off 6 bases at V and 4 bases at J, with 10 bases between the two ends. The CDR3 covers 13 residues. Germline V gene lookup returns CDR1 LNHDA and CDR2 SQIVND (reference sequence). CDR3 region: CASRDRPNQPQHF. In DNA form, the CDR3 reads TGTGCCAGTAGGGACAGACCAAATCAGCCCCAGCATTTT.

This clone showed up just once. J is TRBJ2-2 and V is TRBV27; TRBD2 is a possible D gene (5 bases). V was cut by 6 bases and J by 5 bases, with 13 bases left in between. The germline V gene has CDR1 MNHEY and CDR2 SMNVEV (reference sequence). The CDR3 totals 14 residues. This CDR3 reads CASRPTSSTGELFF. CDR3 DNA: TGTGCCAGCAGACCAACTAGTTCGACCGGGGAGCTGTTTTTT.

The chain recombines TRBV9 with TRBJ1-4; TRBD1 aligns across 9 bases. The germline V gene encodes CDR1 SGDLS and CDR2 YYNGEE. J was trimmed by 6 bases and V by 2 bases; bases with no gene match: 2. The CDR3 extends over 14 amino acids. CDR3 in amino acids: CASSVGQGYEKLFF. CDR3 coding DNA: TGTGCCAGCAGCGTGGGACAGGGATATGAAAAACTGTTTTTT.

The genes are TRBV13 and TRBJ2-7; 8 nucleotides agree with TRBD1. V was clipped by 5 bases and J by 1 base; unmatched bases: 10. CDR1 and CDR2 from the germline V gene are PRHDT and FYEKMQ (reference sequence). CDR3 length: 16 residues. The CDR3 loop reads CASSPSRDRQSYEQYF. CDR3 nucleotide sequence: TGTGCCAGCAGCCCCTCTCGGGACAGGCAGTCCTACGAGCAGTACTTC.

J is TRBJ1-2 and V is TRBV29-1; D is perhaps TRBD1 (5 bases). Per the germline V gene, CDR1 is SQVTM and CDR2 is ANQGSEA. The CDR3 consists of 13 residues. V dropped 0 bases and J dropped 5 bases, with 10 bases sitting between them. Here the CDR3 DNA reads TGCAGCGTTGAAGATGGTGGGGGGTATGGCTACACCTTC. It specifies CSVEDGGGYGYTF.

This clone was seen a single time. The V call is TRBV28, the J call TRBJ2-7, with D possibly being TRBD2 (6 bases). The CDR3 length is 14 residues. V was pared by 3 bases and J by 5 bases, with 14 bases between. Germline loops: CDR1 MDHEN, CDR2 SYDVKM. The CDR3 loop is CASSLRGNPHEQYF. DNA for the CDR3: TGTGCCAGCAGTTTGCGCGGGAACCCCCACGAGCAGTACTTC.

The chain couples TRBV6-1 to TRBJ2-5; 7 bases are a match to TRBD2. Unmatched junction bases numbered 3, after V lost 11 bases and J lost 3 bases. The CDR3 has 11 amino acids. Germline V gives CDR1 MNHNS, CDR2 SASEGT. The CDR3 loop reads CAGTTKETQYF. For the CDR3, the DNA is TGTGCCGGGACTACAAAAGAGACCCAGTACTTC.

The rearrangement links TRBV7-9 to TRBJ2-7; a weak D match, TRBD1 (5 bases). V lost 3 bases, J lost 3 bases, and 15 bases lay in between. Germline CDR1 SEHNR, CDR2 FQNEAQ (reference sequence). The CDR3 covers 15 residues. The CDR3 DNA reads as TGTGCCAGCAGCTTTCCCGACAGTCCTTACTACGAGCAGTACTTC. Translation: CASSFPDSPYYEQYF.

The rearrangement uses TRBV7-9 and TRBJ2-7; 11 bases are a match to TRBD1. Trimming removed 3 bases from V and 1 base from J; junction bases left unmatched: 8. Germline CDR1 and CDR2: SEHNR and FQNEAQ (reference sequence). This CDR3 contains 17 residues. The CDR3 DNA is TGTGCCAGCAGCTTTGACTACGGGGACAGGGGGTCCTACGAGCAGTACTTC. Translating it yields CASSFDYGDRGSYEQYF.

The chain has TRBV27 and TRBJ2-3; 7 nucleotides line up with TRBD2. The germline V gene has CDR1 MNHEY and CDR2 SMNVEV (reference sequence). The J segment lost 2 bases and the V segment lost 2 bases, leaving 10 bases of the junction unmatched. This CDR3 is built from 17 residues. CDR3 sequence reads: CASSLREALAYTDTQYF. As DNA, the CDR3 is TGTGCCAGCAGTTTACGGGAGGCACTAGCGTACACAGATACGCAGTATTTT.

V is TRBV5-1 and J is TRBJ1-1, with a tentative D call TRBD1 (6 bases). This CDR3 is built from 14 residues. Germline V gene data show CDR1 as SGHRS and CDR2 as YFSETQ. V lost 3 bases and J lost 3, with 12 bases in between. CDR3 coding DNA: TGCGCCAGCAGCTCACAGGGTGTCGACACTGAAGCTTTCTTT. Its translation: CASSSQGVDTEAFF.

The genes are TRBV7-3 and TRBJ2-3; the D gene could be TRBD1 or TRBD2 (5 bases each). The CDR3 contains 14 residues. Germline values: CDR1 SGHTA, CDR2 FQGTGA. The V end lost 3 bases, the J end lost 4 bases, and 11 bases lay between the germline ends. The CDR3 is CASSFGAPPDTQYF. CDR3 in DNA: TGTGCCAGCAGCTTCGGGGCCCCCCCAGATACGCAGTATTTT.

The gene calls are TRBV7-6 and TRBJ2-1; weak D call: TRBD2 (5 bases). Germline V gene lookup returns CDR1 SGHVS and CDR2 FNYEAQ. The CDR3 covers 13 residues. V was shortened by 0 bases and J by 8 bases, with 8 bases between the two germline ends. The CDR3 DNA is TGTGCCAGCAGCTTAGCAATGGGAGATGAGCAGTTCTTC. Translation gives CASSLAMGDEQFF.

The V gene is TRBV6-1, the J gene TRBJ2-5; D perhaps matches TRBD2 (5 bases). Near its end, the DNA agrees better with TRBJ2-7, so the J call may be wrong. The CDR3 consists of 15 residues. The germline V gene has CDR1 MNHNS and CDR2 SASEGT. In nucleotides, the CDR3 is TGTGCCAGCATGAAACTAGGTGGGTCCTCCTACGAGCAGTACTTC. Its translation: CASMKLGGSSYEQYF.

The V call is TRBV14, the J call TRBJ1-1; D is perhaps TRBD1 (5 bases). The CDR3 runs to 15 residues. In germline, CDR1 is SGHDN, CDR2 FVKESK. V lost 4 bases to trimming and J lost 1 base, with 13 bases between them. The CDR3 sequence: CASSLIGGENTEAFF. In nucleotides, the CDR3 is TGTGCCAGCAGCCTGATCGGGGGTGAGAACACTGAAGCTTTCTTT.

The CDR3: CASSGTDLYGYTF. CDR3 nucleotide sequence: TGTGCCAGCAGTGGAACGGACCTTTATGGCTACACCTTC. V and J are TRBV6-1 and TRBJ1-2; D gene unclear. The CDR3 covers 13 residues. Trimming removed 4 bases from V and 5 bases from J, with 11 bases in between. Germline V gene data show CDR1 as MNHNS and CDR2 as SASEGT.

The chain is built from TRBV7-8 and TRBJ2-7; 8 bases match TRBD2. The length of the CDR3 is 15 residues. The V gene's germline CDR1 is SGHVS and CDR2 FQNEAQ. Trimming at V came to 5 bases and at J to 7 bases, leaving 13 bases not matched to a gene. In nucleotides, the CDR3 is TGTGCCAGCAGCCCTGTCGGGGGGGGGCCAGGTGAGCAGTACTTC. It encodes CASSPVGGGPGEQYF. Filled out from reference TRBV7-8 and TRBJ2-7, the complete variable domain reads GAGVSQSPRYKVAKRGQDVALRCDPISGHVSLFWYQQALGQGPEFLTYFQNEAQLDKSGLPSDRFFAERPEGSVSTLKIQRTQQEDSAVYLCASSPVGGGPGEQYFGPGTRLTVT.